The 24 T cell receptor beta chains below come from one sample, sequenced in a study of T cell changes during pregnancy in multiple sclerosis. Profiling relied on immunoSEQ multiplex PCR, and the TCRdb table lists in-frame clones only, not all of them. The sample consists of around 100,000 clones, around 94% of them appearing once. This material consisted of peripheral blood, taken after pregnancy. All receptors come from a female donor with multiple sclerosis, enrolled in a pregnancy study.

V and J are TRBV7-2 and TRBJ2-7; 8 nucleotides agree with TRBD2. CDR1 and CDR2 from the germline V gene are SGHTA and FQGNSA. V shed 1 base, J shed 0 bases, and the junction held 2 bases outside the gene matches. This CDR3 spans 15 amino acids. For the CDR3, the DNA is TGTGCCAGCAGCTTAGTGCGGGGGGCCTCCTACGAGCAGTACTTC. It codes for CASSLVRGASYEQYF.

The chain has TRBV4-1 and TRBJ1-1, with D unresolved. The V and J ends lost 1 base and 4 bases respectively, with 7 bases between them. This CDR3 comprises 13 residues. Per the germline V gene, CDR1 is MGHRA and CDR2 is YSYEKL. The CDR3 sequence is CASSQVASTEAFF. In nucleotides, the CDR3 is TGCGCCAGCAGCCAAGTAGCAAGCACTGAAGCTTTCTTT.

This chain links TRBV5-1 with TRBJ1-1; the D is unclear. Trimming took off 2 bases at V and 4 bases at J, with 12 bases between the two ends. Per germline, CDR1 SGHRS and CDR2 YFSETQ. The CDR3 runs 14 residues. The CDR3 coding sequence is TGCGCCAGCAGCTTTGGTGGATCGGGCACTGAAGCTTTCTTT. It encodes CASSFGGSGTEAFF.

The J gene is TRBJ1-5, the V gene TRBV4-2; 8 bases line up with TRBD1. The CDR3 spans 16 residues. Germline trimming cut 4 bases from V and 5 bases from J; bases unmatched to any gene: 10. Germline values: CDR1 LGHNA, CDR2 YNFKEQ. The CDR3 region has the DNA TGTGCCAGCAGCCCAAGGTGGACAGGGATCCATCAGCCCCAGCATTTT. Translating it yields CASSPRWTGIHQPQHF.

The J gene is TRBJ2-3, the V gene TRBV11-2; no definite D call. The germline gives CDR1 SGHAT, CDR2 FQNNGV. The CDR3 runs 17 residues. Trimming took 2 bases from V and 2 from J, leaving 17 bases between them. CDR3 protein: CASSLFGKRPVTDTQYF. The CDR3 DNA follows: TGTGCCAGCAGCTTATTCGGAAAGCGCCCGGTCACAGATACGCAGTATTTT.

The table lists this clone with a count of one. The chain combines TRBV7-7 with TRBJ2-3; D remains unclear. Trimming removed 5 bases at V and 1 base at J, with 4 bases between. The CDR3 is made up of 12 amino acids. From germline, CDR1 is SSHAT and CDR2 FNYEAQ (reference sequence). CDR3 DNA: TGTGCCAGCAGCCATGGCACAGATACGCAGTATTTT. As protein: CASSHGTDTQYF.

The V call is TRBV27, the J call TRBJ2-3; 8 positions match TRBD2. Unmatched junction bases numbered 6, after V lost 0 bases and J lost 1 base. CDR1 is MNHEY and CDR2 is SMNVEV in the germline V gene (reference sequence). This CDR3 spans 17 amino acids. The CDR3 sequence: CASSLSSGGPGTDTQYF. CDR3 in DNA: TGTGCCAGCAGTTTATCCTCGGGGGGGCCCGGCACAGATACGCAGTATTTT.

The rearrangement links TRBV12-5 to TRBJ2-1; 9 positions match TRBD2. The CDR3 covers 14 residues. With 3 bases clipped from V and 5 bases from J, the junction kept 2 bases outside the gene matches. CDR1 and CDR2 (germline): LGHNT, FRNRAP. CDR3 coding DNA: TGTGCTAGTGGTTTTTTAGCGGGGGACAATGAGCAGTTCTTC. This encodes CASGFLAGDNEQFF.

This clone occurred once. This rearrangement joins TRBV19 to TRBJ1-2; possibly TRBD1 for D (5 bases). The CDR3 covers 16 residues. Trimming pared 10 bases from V and 4 bases from J, leaving 25 bases between. CDR1 and CDR2 from the germline V gene are LNHDA and SQIVND (reference sequence). This CDR3 is CATPLVDKGVIYGYTF. The CDR3, as DNA: TGTGCCACCCCCCTAGTGGACAAAGGGGTTATCTATGGCTACACCTTC. Full variable domain (rest looked up from reference TRBV19 and TRBJ1-2): DGGITQSPKYLFRKEGQNVTLSCEQNLNHDAMYWYRQDPGQGLRLIYYSQIVNDFQKGDIAEGYSVSREKKESFPLTVTSAQKNPTAFYLCATPLVDKGVIYGYTFGSGTRLTVV.

This clone was detected once. The V call is TRBV13, the J call TRBJ2-2; D perhaps matches TRBD1 (7 bases). With 5 bases removed from V and 9 bases from J, the gap between germline ends came to 25 bases. The CDR3 is made up of 17 amino acids. Germline CDR1 is PRHDT and CDR2 is FYEKMQ (reference sequence). Here the CDR3 DNA reads TGTGCCAGCAGCGGAGGGACAGCCGGTAACTTCGGTCGGGAGCTGTTTTTT. Its translation: CASSGGTAGNFGRELFF.

This chain's CDR3 is CTSSQVFPAADNEQFF. DNA for the CDR3: TGCACCAGCAGCCAAGTCTTTCCAGCGGCTGACAATGAGCAGTTCTTC. This rearrangement joins TRBV1 to TRBJ2-1; the table's TRBD2 call for D was not verified on the DNA. TRBV1 has pseudogene status. The CDR3 is 16 residues long.

The J gene is TRBJ1-1, the V gene TRBV6-1; no clear D gene. Germline V gene data show CDR1 as MNHNS and CDR2 as SASEGT. This CDR3 has 11 amino acids. The V and J ends lost 4 bases and 7 bases respectively, with 7 bases between them. CDR3 loop: CASSGSGEAFF. In DNA, the CDR3 is TGTGCCAGCAGTGGGAGTGGTGAAGCTTTCTTT.

The rearrangement joins TRBV27 to TRBJ1-5; 7 nucleotides align to TRBD1. With V trimmed by 6 bases and J by 2 bases, 4 bases remained unmatched. Germline lookup yields CDR1 MNHEY and CDR2 SMNVEV (reference sequence). The CDR3 length is 14 residues. As DNA, the CDR3 is TGTGCCAGCAGCCACAGGGGTGGCAATCAGCCCCAGCATTTT. This encodes CASSHRGGNQPQHF.

The chain has TRBV7-3 and TRBJ1-1; D unclear. Germline V gives CDR1 SGHTA, CDR2 FQGTGA. V was trimmed by 1 base and J by 0 bases, leaving 15 bases between them. CDR3 length: 17 amino acids. This chain's CDR3 is CASSLNPPGSLNTEAFF. CDR3 bases: TGTGCCAGCAGCTTAAACCCTCCGGGGAGTTTGAACACTGAAGCTTTCTTT.

The rearrangement links TRBV5-1 to TRBJ2-7, with D possibly TRBD2 on 6 matching bases. The V gene lost 0 bases and the J gene lost 2 bases, with 15 bases spanning the gap. The germline CDR1 and CDR2 sequences are SGHRS and YFSETQ. The CDR3 spans 16 residues. CDR3 in amino acids: CASSLVPGRFTYEQYF. As DNA, the CDR3 is TGCGCCAGCAGCTTGGTACCGGGGAGGTTCACCTACGAGCAGTACTTC.

The V and J genes are TRBV7-2 and TRBJ2-5; 8 nucleotides align to TRBD2. With V trimmed by 1 base and J by 2 bases, 6 bases remained unmatched. CDR1 SGHTA and CDR2 FQGNSA come from the germline V gene. This CDR3 is 16 amino acids long. The CDR3 region has the DNA TGTGCCAGCAGCTTAGGCCTAGCGGGTACTCAAGAGACCCAGTACTTC. Residues: CASSLGLAGTQETQYF.

The chain employs TRBV4-1 and TRBJ2-3; D possibly corresponds to TRBD2 (6 bases). The CDR3 covers 18 residues. V shed 0 bases and J shed 2 bases, with 18 bases lying between them. Looked up from germline, CDR1 is MGHRA and CDR2 is YSYEKL. The CDR3 reads CASSQDSGVASFTDTQYF. Here the CDR3 DNA reads TGCGCCAGCAGCCAAGATTCGGGAGTTGCTTCCTTCACAGATACGCAGTATTTT.

The chain carries TRBV2 and TRBJ1-2, with D possibly TRBD1 on 5 matching bases. Germline V gives CDR1 SNHLY, CDR2 FYNNEI. This CDR3 region has 15 residues. Deletions cut 6 bases from V and 2 bases from J, with 16 bases between. For the CDR3, the DNA is TGTGCCAGCAGGGGAAACAGGACACCGAACTATGGCTACACCTTC. Translation gives CASRGNRTPNYGYTF.

This clone has more than one count but fewer than ten. V and J are TRBV27 and TRBJ1-2; D is uncertain. The CDR3 extends over 13 amino acids. Germline-derived CDR1 and CDR2 are MNHEY and SMNVEV (reference sequence). V gave up 8 bases and J gave up 1 base, with 11 bases separating them. In DNA form, the CDR3 reads TGTGCCAGCGGGCCTTCGGTTAACTATGGCTACACCTTC. Residues: CASGPSVNYGYTF.

V is TRBV6-7 and J is TRBJ1-5; D perhaps matches TRBD1 (6 bases). TRBV6-7 is an ORF, and what it does is uncertain. V lost 5 bases, J lost 2 bases, and 13 bases lay in between. The CDR3 is 15 residues long. The DNA of the CDR3 is TGTGCCAGCAGTAATACAGGGACGGGCAATCAGCCCCAGCATTTT. It translates to CASSNTGTGNQPQHF.

The chain uses TRBV28 and TRBJ2-5; D is unresolved. The CDR3 is made up of 12 amino acids. Deletions cut 6 bases from V and 3 bases from J, with 8 bases between. Per the germline V gene, CDR1 is MDHEN and CDR2 is SYDVKM. The CDR3: CASRVQKETQYF. The CDR3 nucleotides are TGTGCCAGCAGAGTACAAAAAGAGACCCAGTACTTC.

V gene TRBV30 combines with J gene TRBJ2-7; 11 nucleotides match TRBD2. The CDR3 is made up of 16 amino acids. V lost 2 bases and J lost 7; bases outside the gene matches: 13. Germline assignment: CDR1 GTSNPN and CDR2 SVGIG (reference sequence). The CDR3 region is CAWSLLLAGGPREQYF. As DNA, the CDR3 is TGTGCCTGGAGTCTACTCTTAGCGGGAGGGCCAAGGGAGCAGTACTTC.

The chain has TRBV4-3 and TRBJ2-1, with D tentatively TRBD1 (6 bases). Trimming took off 3 bases at V and 4 bases at J, with 10 bases between the two ends. CDR1 and CDR2 from the germline V gene are LGHNA and YSLEER. This CDR3 has 14 residues. The CDR3 loop reads CASSQWTEYNEQFF. The CDR3 region has the DNA TGCGCCAGCAGCCAGTGGACAGAGTACAATGAGCAGTTCTTC.

The chain recombines TRBV6-6 with TRBJ2-3; 8 nucleotides agree with TRBD1. CDR1 is MNHNY, CDR2 SVGAGI, per germline (reference sequence). The V gene end was trimmed by 0 bases and the J gene end by 9 bases; junction bases not matched to a gene: 2. The CDR3 is 13 residues long. For the CDR3, the DNA is TGTGCCAGCAGTTACTCAACAGGGGGAACGCAGTATTTT. Translating gives CASSYSTGGTQYF.